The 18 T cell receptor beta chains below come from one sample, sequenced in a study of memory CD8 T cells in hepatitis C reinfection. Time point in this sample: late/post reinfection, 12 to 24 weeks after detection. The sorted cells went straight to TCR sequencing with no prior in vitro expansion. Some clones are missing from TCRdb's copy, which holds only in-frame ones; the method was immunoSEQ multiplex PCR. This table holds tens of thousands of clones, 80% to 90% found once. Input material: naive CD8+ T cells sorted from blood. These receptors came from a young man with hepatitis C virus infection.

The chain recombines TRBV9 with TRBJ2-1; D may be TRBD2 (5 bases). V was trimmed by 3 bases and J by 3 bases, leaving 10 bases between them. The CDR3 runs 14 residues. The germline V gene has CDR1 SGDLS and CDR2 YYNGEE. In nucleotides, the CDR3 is TGTGCCAGCAGCGGGGGAGTGGGCTACAATGAGCAGTTCTTC. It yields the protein CASSGGVGYNEQFF.

The CDR3 spells CSVEGRFPSTDTQYF. Here the CDR3 DNA reads TGCAGCGTTGAAGGCCGGTTTCCTAGCACAGATACGCAGTATTTT. The V and J genes are TRBV29-1 and TRBJ2-3; D not certain. The CDR3 is 15 amino acids. With 1 base removed from V and 0 bases from J, the gap between germline ends came to 11 bases. CDR1 and CDR2 (germline): SQVTM, ANQGSEA.

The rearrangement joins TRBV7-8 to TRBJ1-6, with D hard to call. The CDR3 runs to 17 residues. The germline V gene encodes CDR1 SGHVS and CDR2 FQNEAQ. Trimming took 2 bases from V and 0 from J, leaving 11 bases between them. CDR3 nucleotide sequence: TGTGCCAGCAGCTTACTTGAGGAGAGCTCCTATAATTCACCCCTCCACTTT. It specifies CASSLLEESSYNSPLHF.

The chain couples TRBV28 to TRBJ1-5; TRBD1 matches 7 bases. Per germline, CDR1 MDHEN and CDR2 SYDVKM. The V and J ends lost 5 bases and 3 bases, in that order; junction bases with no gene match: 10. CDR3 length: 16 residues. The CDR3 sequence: CASSALTGIDNQPQHF. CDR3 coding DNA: TGTGCCAGCAGTGCATTGACAGGGATTGACAATCAGCCCCAGCATTTT.

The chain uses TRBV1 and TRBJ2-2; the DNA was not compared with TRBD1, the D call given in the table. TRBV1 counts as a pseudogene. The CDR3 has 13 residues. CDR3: CTSSRWDTGELFF. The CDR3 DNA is TGCACCAGCTCCAGGTGGGACACCGGGGAGCTGTTTTTT.

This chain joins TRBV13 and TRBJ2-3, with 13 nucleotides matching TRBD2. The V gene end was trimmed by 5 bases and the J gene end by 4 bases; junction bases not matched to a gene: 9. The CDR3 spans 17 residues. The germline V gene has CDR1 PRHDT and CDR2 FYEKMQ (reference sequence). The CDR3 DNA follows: TGTGCCAGCAGCACGGGACTAGCGGGGCTCGGCGCAGATACGCAGTATTTT. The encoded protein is CASSTGLAGLGADTQYF. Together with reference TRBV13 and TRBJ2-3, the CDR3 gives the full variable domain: AAGVIQSPRHLIKEKRETATLKCYPIPRHDTVYWYQQGPGQDPQFLISFYEKMQSDKGSIPDRFSAQQFSDYHSELNMSSLELGDSALYFCASSTGLAGLGADTQYFGPGTRLTVL.

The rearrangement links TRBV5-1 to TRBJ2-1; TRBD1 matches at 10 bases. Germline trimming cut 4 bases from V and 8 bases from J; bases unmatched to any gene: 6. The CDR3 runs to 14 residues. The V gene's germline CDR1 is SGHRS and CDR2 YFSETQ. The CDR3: CASSQGQGTDEQFF. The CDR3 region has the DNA TGCGCCAGCAGCCAGGGACAGGGGACCGATGAGCAGTTCTTC.

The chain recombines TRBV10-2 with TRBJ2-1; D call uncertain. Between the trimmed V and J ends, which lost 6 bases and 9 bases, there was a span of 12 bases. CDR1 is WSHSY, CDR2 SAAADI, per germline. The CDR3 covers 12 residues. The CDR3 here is CASSATGPEQFF. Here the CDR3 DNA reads TGCGCCAGCAGCGCAACCGGTCCTGAGCAGTTCTTC.

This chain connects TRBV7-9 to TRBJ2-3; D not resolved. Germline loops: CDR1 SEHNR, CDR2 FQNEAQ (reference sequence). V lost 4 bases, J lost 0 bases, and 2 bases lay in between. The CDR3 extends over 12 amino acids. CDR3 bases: TGTGCCAGCAGCTCTAGCACAGATACGCAGTATTTT. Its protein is CASSSSTDTQYF.

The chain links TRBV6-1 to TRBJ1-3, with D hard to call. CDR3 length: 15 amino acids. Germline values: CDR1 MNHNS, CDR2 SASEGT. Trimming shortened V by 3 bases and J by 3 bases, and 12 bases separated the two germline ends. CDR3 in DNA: TGTGCCAGCAGTGAGAGAGGGTTTGGTGGAAACACCATATATTTT. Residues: CASSERGFGGNTIYF.

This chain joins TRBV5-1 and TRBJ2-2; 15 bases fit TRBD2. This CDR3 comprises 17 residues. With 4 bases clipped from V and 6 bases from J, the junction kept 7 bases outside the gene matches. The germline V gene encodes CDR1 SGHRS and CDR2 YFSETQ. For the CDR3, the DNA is TGCGCCAGCAGCCCTGGACTAGCGGGAGGGCCCCCCGGGGAGCTGTTTTTT. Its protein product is CASSPGLAGGPPGELFF.

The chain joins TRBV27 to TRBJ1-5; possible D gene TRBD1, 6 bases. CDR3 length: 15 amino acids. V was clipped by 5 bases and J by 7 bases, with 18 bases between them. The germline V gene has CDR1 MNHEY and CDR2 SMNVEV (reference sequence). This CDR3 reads CASSATLDSMQPQHF. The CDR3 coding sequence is TGTGCCAGCAGTGCCACTCTGGACAGTATGCAGCCCCAGCATTTT.

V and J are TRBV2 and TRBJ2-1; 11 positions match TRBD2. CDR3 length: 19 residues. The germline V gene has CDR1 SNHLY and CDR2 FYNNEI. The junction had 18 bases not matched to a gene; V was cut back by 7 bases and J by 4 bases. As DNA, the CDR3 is TGTGCCAGCAACGTCGGGACAGGGACTAGCGGACTGCGATACAATGAGCAGTTCTTC. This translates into CASNVGTGTSGLRYNEQFF.

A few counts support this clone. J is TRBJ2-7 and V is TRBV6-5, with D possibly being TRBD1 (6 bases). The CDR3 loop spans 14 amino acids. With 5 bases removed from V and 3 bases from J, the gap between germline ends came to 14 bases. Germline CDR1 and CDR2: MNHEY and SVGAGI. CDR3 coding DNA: TGTGCCAGCAGTCCCGGGACAAGTTTCTACGAGCAGTACTTC. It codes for CASSPGTSFYEQYF.

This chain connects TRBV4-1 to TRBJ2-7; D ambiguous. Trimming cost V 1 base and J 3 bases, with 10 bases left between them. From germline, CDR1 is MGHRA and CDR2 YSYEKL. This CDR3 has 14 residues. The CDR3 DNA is TGCGCCAGCAGCCAAGTCCAGGTGAACTACGAGCAGTACTTC. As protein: CASSQVQVNYEQYF.

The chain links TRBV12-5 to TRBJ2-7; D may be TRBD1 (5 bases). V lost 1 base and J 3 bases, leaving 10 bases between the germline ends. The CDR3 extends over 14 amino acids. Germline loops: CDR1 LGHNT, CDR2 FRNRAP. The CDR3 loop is CASGLDDSVYEQYV. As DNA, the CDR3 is TGTGCTAGTGGTTTGGACGACAGTGTCTACGAGCAGTACGTC.

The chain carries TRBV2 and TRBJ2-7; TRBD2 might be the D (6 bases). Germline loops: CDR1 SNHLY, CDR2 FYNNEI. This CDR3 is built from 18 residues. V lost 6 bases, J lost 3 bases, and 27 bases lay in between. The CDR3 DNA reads TGTGCCAGCAGACGAATTATACCGGGACTCGGGCCCAACTACGAGCAGTACTTC. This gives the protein CASRRIIPGLGPNYEQYF.

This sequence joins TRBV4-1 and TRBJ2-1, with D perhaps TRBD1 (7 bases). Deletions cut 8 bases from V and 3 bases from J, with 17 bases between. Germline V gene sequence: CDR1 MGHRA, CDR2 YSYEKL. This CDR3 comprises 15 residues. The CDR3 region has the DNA TGCGCCAGCCAGGAGGGGGCGGTTGGCTACAATGAGCAGTTCTTC. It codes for CASQEGAVGYNEQFF.